This T cell receptor beta chain is drawn from a study of early T cells in non-severe SARS-CoV-2 infection. Study at large: Chains stayed unpaired after sequencing of bulk RNA from unsorted whole blood.

Germline CDR1 reads SGHRS; CDR2 reads YFSETQ. V was cut by 0 bases and J by 4 bases, with 9 bases left in between. This CDR3 region has 14 residues. This clonotype occurred many times. Its antigen is still unknown. Each single cDNA molecule received a unique molecular identifier. Each CDR3 protein is one row after TCRdb ran MiXCR on the 5' RACE reads. The table records roughly 100,000 distinct CDR3 sequences, around 13% of them present only once. Study findings and constraints: Database matching using VDJdb favored anti-spike CD8 responses, with private and CD4 specificities left missing.

The sequencing input was whole blood. This chain joins TRBV5-1 and TRBJ2-3, with D possibly matching TRBD2 (5 bases). The clonotype comes from an adult who was a healthcare worker with PCR-confirmed SARS-CoV-2 infection or an uninfected control (not recorded which). The CDR3 bases are TGCGCCAGCAGCTTGGGTAGCGTTGCAGATACGCAGTATTTT. Its translation is CASSLGSVADTQYF.